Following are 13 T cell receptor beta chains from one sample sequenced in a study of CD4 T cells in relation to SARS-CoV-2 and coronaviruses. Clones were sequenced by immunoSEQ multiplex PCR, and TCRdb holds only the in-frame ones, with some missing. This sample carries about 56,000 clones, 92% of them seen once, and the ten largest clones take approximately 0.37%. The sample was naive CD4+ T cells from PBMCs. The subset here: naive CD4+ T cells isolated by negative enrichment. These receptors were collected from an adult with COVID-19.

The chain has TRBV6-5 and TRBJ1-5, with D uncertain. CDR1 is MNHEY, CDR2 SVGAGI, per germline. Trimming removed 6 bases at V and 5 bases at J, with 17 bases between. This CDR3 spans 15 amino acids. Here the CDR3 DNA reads TGTGCCAGCAGAACAGACGGTCTGGAGTATCAGCCCCAGCATTTT. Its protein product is CASRTDGLEYQPQHF.

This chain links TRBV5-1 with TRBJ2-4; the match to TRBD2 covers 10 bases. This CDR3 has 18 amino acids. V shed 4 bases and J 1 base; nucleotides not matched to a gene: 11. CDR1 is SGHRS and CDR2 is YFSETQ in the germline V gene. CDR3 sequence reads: CASSPSLAGGLAKNIQYF. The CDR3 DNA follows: TGCGCCAGCAGCCCAAGTTTAGCGGGAGGACTTGCCAAAAACATTCAGTACTTC. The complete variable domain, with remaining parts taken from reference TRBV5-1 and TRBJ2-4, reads KAGVTQTPRYLIKTRGQQVTLSCSPISGHRSVSWYQQTPGQGLQFLFEYFSETQRNKGNFPGRFSGRQFSNSRSEMNVSTLELGDSALYLCASSPSLAGGLAKNIQYFGAGTRLSVL.

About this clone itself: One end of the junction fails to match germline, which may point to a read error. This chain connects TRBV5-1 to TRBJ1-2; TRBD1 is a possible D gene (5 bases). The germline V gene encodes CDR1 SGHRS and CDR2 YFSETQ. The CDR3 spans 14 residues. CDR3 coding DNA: TGCGCCACCCGGGGAGGGACGGTCCCATATGGCCACACCTTC. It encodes CATRGGTVPYGHTF.

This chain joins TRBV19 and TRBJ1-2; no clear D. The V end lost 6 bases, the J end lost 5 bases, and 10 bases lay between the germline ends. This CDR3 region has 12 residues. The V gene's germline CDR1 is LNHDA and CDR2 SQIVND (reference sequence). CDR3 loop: CASSIEGYGYTF. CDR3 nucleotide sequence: TGTGCCAGTAGCATTGAAGGGTATGGCTACACCTTC. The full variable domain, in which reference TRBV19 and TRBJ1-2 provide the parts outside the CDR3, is DGGITQSPKYLFRKEGQNVTLSCEQNLNHDAMYWYRQDPGQGLRLIYYSQIVNDFQKGDIAEGYSVSREKKESFPLTVTSAQKNPTAFYLCASSIEGYGYTFGSGTRLTVV.

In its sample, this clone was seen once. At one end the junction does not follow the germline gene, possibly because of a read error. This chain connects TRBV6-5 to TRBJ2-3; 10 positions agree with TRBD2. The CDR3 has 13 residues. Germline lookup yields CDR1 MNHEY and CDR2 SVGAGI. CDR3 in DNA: TGTGCCAGCAGAACATCTAGCGGGAGTTTGGGGAATTTT. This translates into CASRTSSGSLGNF.

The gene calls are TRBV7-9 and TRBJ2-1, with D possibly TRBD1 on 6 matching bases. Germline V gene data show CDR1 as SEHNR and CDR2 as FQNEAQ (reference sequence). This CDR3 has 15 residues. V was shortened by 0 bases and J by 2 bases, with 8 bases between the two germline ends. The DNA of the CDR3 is TGTGCCAGCAGCTTAGCGGGGGCTCCCTACAATGAGCAGTTCTTC. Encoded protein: CASSLAGAPYNEQFF.

Written as DNA, the CDR3 is TGTGCCAGCAGTTTAGAGGACACCGGGGAGCTGTTTTTT. Translating it yields CASSLEDTGELFF. The rearrangement uses TRBV12-3 or TRBV12-4 and TRBJ2-2; no firm D call. V was pared by 1 base and J by 3 bases, with 3 bases between. The CDR3 is 13 amino acids.

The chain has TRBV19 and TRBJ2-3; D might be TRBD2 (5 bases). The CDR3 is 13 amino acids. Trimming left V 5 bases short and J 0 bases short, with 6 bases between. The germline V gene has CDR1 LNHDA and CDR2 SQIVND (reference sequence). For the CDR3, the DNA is TGTGCCAGTAGTGAGGGTAGCACAGATACGCAGTATTTT. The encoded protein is CASSEGSTDTQYF.

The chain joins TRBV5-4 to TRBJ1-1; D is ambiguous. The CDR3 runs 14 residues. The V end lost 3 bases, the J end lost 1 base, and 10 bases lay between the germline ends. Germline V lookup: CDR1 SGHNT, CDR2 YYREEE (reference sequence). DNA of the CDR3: TGTGCCAGCAGCTGGATAGACAAGAACACTGAAGCTTTCTTT. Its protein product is CASSWIDKNTEAFF.

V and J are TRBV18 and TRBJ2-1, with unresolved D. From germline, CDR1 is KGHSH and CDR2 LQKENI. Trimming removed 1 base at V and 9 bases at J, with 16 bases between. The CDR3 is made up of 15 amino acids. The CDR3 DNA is TGTGCCAGCTCACCACGAACTACCTCTGGGGTTGAGCAGTTCTTC. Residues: CASSPRTTSGVEQFF.

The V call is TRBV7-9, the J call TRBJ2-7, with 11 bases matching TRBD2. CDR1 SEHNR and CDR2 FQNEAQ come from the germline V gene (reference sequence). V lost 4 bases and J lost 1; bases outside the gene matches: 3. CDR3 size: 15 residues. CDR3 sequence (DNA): TGTGCCAGCAGCTATGGGACTAGCGGTTCCTACGAGCAGTACTTC. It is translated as CASSYGTSGSYEQYF.

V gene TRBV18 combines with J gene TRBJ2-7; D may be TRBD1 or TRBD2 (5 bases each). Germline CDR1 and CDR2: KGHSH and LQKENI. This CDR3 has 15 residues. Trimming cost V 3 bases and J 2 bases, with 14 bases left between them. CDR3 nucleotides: TGTGCCAGCTCACCGCGGGCGACAGCTACCTACGAGCAGTACTTC. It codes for CASSPRATATYEQYF.

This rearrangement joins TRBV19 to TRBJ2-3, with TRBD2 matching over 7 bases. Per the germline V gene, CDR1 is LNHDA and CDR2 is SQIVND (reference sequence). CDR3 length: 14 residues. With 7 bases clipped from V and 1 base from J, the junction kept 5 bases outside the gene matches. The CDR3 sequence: CASTPSGGTDTQYF. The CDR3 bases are TGTGCCAGTACGCCCAGCGGGGGCACAGATACGCAGTATTTT.